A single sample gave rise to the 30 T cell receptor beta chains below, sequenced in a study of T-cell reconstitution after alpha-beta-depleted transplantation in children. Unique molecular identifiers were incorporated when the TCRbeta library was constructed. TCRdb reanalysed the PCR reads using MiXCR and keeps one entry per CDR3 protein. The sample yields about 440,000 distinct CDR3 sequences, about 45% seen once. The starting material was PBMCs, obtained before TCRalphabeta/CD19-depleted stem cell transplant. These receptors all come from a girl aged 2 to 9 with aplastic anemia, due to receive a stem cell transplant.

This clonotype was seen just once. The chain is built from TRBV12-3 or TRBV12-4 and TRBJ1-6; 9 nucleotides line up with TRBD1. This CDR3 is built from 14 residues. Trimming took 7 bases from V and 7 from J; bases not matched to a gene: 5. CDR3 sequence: CASTAGTGNSPLHF. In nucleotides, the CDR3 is TGTGCCAGCACTGCCGGGACAGGGAATTCACCCCTCCACTTT.

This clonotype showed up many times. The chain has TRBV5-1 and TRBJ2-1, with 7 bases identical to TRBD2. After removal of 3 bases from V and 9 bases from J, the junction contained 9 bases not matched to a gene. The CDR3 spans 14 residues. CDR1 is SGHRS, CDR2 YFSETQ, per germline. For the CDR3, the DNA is TGCGCCAGCAGCTCCGGGGGAGGGCCGGGTGAGCAGTTCTTC. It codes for CASSSGGGPGEQFF.

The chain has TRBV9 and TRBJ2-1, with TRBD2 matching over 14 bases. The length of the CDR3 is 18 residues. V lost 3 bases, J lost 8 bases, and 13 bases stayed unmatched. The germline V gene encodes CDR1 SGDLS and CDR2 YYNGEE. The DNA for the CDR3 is TGTGCCAGCAGCGACCGATCTCTTGGGACTAGCGGGAGCGATGAGCAGTTCTTC. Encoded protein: CASSDRSLGTSGSDEQFF.

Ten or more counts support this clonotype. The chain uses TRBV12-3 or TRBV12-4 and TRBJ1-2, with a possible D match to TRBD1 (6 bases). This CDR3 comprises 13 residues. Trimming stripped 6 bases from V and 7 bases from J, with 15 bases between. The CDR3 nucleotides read TGTGCCAGCAGCATGGCCAGGGGTTCTGGCTACACCTTC. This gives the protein CASSMARGSGYTF.

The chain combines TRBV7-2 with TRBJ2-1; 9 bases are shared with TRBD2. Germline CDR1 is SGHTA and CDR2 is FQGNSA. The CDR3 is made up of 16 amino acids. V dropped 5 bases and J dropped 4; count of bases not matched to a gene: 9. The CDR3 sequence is CASSLQERGVYNEQFF. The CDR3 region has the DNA TGTGCCAGCAGCCTCCAGGAGCGGGGGGTATACAATGAGCAGTTCTTC.

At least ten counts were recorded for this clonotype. CDR3 region: CASSLGSGTEAFF. CDR3 DNA sequence: TGCGCCAGCAGCTTAGGCAGTGGCACTGAAGCTTTCTTT. The V and J genes are TRBV5-1 and TRBJ1-1; D ambiguous. With 2 bases removed from V and 4 bases from J, the gap between germline ends came to 9 bases. CDR1 is SGHRS, CDR2 YFSETQ, per germline. The CDR3 has 13 amino acids.

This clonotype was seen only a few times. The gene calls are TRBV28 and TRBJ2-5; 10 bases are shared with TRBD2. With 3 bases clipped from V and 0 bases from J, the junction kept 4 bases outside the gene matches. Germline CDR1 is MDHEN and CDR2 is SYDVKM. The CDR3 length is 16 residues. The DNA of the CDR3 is TGTGCCAGCAGTTTTCGGACTAGCGGCTACCAAGAGACCCAGTACTTC. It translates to CASSFRTSGYQETQYF.

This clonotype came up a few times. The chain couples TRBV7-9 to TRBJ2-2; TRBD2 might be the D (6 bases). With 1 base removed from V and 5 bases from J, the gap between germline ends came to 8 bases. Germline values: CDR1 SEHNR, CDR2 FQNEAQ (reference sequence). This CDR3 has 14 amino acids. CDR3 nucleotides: TGTGCCAGCAGCTTAGGCGGGGAAACCGGGGAGCTGTTTTTT. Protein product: CASSLGGETGELFF.

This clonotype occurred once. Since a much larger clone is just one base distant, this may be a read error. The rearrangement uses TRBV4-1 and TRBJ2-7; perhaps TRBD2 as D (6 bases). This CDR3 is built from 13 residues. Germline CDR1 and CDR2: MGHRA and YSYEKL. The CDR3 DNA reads TGCGCCAGCAGTCACCGCGGGGCCTACGAGCGGTACTTC. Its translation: CASSHRGAYERYF.

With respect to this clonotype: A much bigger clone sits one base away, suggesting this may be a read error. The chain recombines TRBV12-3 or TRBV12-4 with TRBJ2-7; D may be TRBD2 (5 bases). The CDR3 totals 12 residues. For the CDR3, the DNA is TGTGCCAGCGCCGGAGGACCCGGCGAGCAGCACTTC. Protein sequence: CASAGGPGEQHF.

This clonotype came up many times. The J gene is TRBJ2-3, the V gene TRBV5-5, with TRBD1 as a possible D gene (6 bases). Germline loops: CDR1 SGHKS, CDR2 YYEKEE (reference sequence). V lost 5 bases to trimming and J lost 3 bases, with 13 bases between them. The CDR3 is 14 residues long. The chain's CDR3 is CASSLLGGTDTQYF. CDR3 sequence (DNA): TGTGCCAGCAGTTTGTTAGGGGGAACAGATACGCAGTATTTT. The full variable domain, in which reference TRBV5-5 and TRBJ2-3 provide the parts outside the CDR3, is DAGVTQSPTHLIKTRGQQVTLRCSPISGHKSVSWYQQVLGQGPQFIFQYYEKEERGRGNFPDRFSARQFPNYSSELNVNALLLGDSALYLCASSLLGGTDTQYFGPGTRLTVL.

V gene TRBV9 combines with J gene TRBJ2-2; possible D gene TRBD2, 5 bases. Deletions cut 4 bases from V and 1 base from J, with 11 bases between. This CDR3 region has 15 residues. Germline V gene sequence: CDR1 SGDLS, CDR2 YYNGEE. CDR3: CASSPQEVNTGELFF. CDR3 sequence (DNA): TGTGCCAGCAGCCCTCAGGAGGTGAACACCGGGGAGCTGTTTTTT.

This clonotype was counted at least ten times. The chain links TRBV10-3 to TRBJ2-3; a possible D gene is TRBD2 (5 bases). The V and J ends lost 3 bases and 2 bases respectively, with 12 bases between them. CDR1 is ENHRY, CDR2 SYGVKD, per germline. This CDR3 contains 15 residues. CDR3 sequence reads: CAISEESGSTDTQYF. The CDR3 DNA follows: TGTGCCATCAGTGAAGAAAGCGGCTCCACAGATACGCAGTATTTT.

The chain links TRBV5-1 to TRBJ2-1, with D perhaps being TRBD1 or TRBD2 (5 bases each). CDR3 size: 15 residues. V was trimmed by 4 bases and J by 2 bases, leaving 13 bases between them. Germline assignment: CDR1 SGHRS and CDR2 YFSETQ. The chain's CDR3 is CASSLPGRPYNEQFF. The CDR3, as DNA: TGCGCCAGCAGCCTTCCGGGACGCCCCTACAATGAGCAGTTCTTC.

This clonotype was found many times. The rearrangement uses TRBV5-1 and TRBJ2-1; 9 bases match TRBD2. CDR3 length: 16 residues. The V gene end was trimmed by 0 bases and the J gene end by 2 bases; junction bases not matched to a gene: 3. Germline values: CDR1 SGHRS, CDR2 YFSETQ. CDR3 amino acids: CASSLASGTAYNEQFF. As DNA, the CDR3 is TGCGCCAGCAGCTTGGCTAGCGGGACCGCCTACAATGAGCAGTTCTTC.

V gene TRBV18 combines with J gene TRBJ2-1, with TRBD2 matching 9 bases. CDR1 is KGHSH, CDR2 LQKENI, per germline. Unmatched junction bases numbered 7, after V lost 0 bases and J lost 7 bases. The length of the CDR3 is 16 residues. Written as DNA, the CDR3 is TGTGCCAGCTCACCACCAGGTCGGCGGGAGGGGAATGAGCAGTTCTTC. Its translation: CASSPPGRREGNEQFF.

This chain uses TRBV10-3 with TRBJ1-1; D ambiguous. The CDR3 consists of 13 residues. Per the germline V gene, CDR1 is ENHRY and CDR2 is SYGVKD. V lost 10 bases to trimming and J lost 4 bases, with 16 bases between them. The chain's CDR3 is CATRRPEGTEAFF. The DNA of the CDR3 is TGTGCCACAAGGCGTCCGGAGGGCACTGAAGCTTTCTTT.

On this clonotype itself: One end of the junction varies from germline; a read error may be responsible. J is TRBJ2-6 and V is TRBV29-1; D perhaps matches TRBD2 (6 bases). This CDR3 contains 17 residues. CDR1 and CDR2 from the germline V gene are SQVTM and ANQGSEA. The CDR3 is CSLESVVRGKGANVLTF. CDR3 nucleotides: TGCAGCCTTGAAAGTGTAGTTCGCGGGAAGGGGGCCAACGTCCTGACTTTC.

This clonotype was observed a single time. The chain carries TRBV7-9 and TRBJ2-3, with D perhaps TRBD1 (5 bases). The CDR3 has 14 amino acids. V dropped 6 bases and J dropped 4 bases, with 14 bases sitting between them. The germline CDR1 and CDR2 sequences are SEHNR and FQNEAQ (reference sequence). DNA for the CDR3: TGTGCCAGCAGATCAGGGAAGGATTCAGATACGCAGTATTTT. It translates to CASRSGKDSDTQYF.

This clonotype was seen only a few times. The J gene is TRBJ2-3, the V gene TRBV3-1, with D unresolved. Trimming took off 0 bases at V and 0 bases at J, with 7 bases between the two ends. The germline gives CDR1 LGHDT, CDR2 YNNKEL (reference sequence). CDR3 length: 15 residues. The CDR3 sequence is CASSQDGQSTDTQYF. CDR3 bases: TGTGCCAGCAGCCAAGATGGTCAAAGCACAGATACGCAGTATTTT.

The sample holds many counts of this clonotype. Here the CDR3 reads CASSLVGVAEAFF. CDR3 nucleotides: TGCGCCAGCAGCTTGGTAGGTGTGGCTGAAGCTTTCTTT. The chain employs TRBV5-1 and TRBJ1-1; D is unresolved. The CDR3 has 13 amino acids. The V gene lost 0 bases and the J gene lost 6 bases, with 9 bases spanning the gap. Germline lookup yields CDR1 SGHRS and CDR2 YFSETQ.

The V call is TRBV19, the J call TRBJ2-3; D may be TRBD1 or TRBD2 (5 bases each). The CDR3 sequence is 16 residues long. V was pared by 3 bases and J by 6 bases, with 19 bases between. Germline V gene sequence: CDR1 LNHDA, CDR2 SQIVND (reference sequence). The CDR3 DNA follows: TGTGCCAGTAGTATCCACTTAGCGCCTAAGGGGGATACGCAGTATTTT. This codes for CASSIHLAPKGDTQYF.

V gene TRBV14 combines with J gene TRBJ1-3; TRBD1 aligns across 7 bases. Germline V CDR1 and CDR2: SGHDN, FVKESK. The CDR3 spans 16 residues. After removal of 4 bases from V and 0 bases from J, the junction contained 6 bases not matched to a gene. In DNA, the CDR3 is TGTGCCAGCAGCCTTTACAGGGGAAACTCTGGAAACACCATATATTTT. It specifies CASSLYRGNSGNTIYF.

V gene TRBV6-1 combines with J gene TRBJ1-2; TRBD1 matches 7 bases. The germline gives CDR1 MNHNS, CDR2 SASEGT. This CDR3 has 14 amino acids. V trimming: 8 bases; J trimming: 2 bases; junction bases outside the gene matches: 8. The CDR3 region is CASLETGTNYGYTF. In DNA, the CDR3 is TGTGCCAGCCTGGAGACAGGGACCAACTATGGCTACACCTTC.

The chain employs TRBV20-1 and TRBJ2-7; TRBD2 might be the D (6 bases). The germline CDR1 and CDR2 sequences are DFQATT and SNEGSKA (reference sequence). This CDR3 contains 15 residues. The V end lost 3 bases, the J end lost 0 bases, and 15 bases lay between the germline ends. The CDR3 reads CSASAHGGVSYEQYF. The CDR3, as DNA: TGCAGTGCTAGTGCTCACGGGGGTGTCTCCTACGAGCAGTACTTC.

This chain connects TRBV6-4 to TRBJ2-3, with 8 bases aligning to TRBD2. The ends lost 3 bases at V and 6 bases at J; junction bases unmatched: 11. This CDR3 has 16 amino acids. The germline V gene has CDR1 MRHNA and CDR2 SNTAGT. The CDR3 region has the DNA TGTGCCAGCAGTGAGCGCGCGGCGGGAGGAACGGATACGCAGTATTTT. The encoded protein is CASSERAAGGTDTQYF.

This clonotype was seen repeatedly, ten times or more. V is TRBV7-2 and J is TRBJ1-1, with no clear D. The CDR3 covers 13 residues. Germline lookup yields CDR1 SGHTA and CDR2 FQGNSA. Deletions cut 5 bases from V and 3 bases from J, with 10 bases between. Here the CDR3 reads CASSIPPHTEAFF. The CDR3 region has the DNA TGTGCCAGCAGCATCCCTCCCCACACTGAAGCTTTCTTT.

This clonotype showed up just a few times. The CDR3 DNA reads as TGTGCCAGCAGCCCCGGGACAGGGTTTGGCGGGGAGCTGTTTTTT. Protein sequence: CASSPGTGFGGELFF. This rearrangement joins TRBV11-2 to TRBJ2-2, with 9 positions matching TRBD1. Germline V CDR1 and CDR2: SGHAT, FQNNGV. Trimming took 5 bases from V and 7 from J; bases not matched to a gene: 8. The CDR3 consists of 15 residues.

The CDR3 coding sequence is TGTGCCAGCAGGTGGCTAGCGGGAGCAGATACGCAGTATTTT. Protein: CASRWLAGADTQYF. The chain couples TRBV12-3 or TRBV12-4 to TRBJ2-3; 10 bases line up with TRBD2. The ends lost 6 bases at V and 4 bases at J; junction bases unmatched: 4. The CDR3 totals 14 residues.

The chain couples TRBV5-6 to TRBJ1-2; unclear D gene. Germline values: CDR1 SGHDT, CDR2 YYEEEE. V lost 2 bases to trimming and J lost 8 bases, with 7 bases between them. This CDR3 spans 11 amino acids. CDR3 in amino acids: CASSFRQGYTF. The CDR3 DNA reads TGTGCCAGCAGCTTCAGGCAGGGCTACACCTTC.